This TCR beta chain was sequenced for a study of T cell changes during pregnancy in multiple sclerosis. Per germline, CDR1 SGHRS and CDR2 YFSETQ. This CDR3 has 16 amino acids. V lost 0 bases and J lost 4; bases outside the gene matches: 6. Sequenced by immunoSEQ multiplex PCR; TCRdb stores in-frame clones only, minus some. The sample has roughly 50,000 clones; about 92% are singletons. The receptor was isolated from a female donor with multiple sclerosis, enrolled in a pregnancy study. J is TRBJ2-1 and V is TRBV5-1; 8 bases map to TRBD1. The material sequenced was CD4+ T cells from peripheral blood mononuclear cells, taken in the third trimester of pregnancy. The chain's CDR3 is CASSLAAGGAYNEQFF. The DNA of the CDR3 is TGCGCCAGCAGCTTGGCCGCAGGGGGCGCTTACAATGAGCAGTTCTTC.